This T cell receptor (beta chain) was sequenced during a study of T cell repertoires in cytomegalovirus infection. Study findings and constraints: The ex vivo response was dominated by HLA-C-restricted CMV-specific TCR beta clonotypes.

A note on this clonotype: Its specificity is unknown.

Trimming took off 8 bases at V and 4 bases at J, with 14 bases between the two ends. Germline assignment: CDR1 MDHEN and CDR2 SYDVKM. The CDR3 spans 14 residues. TCRdb analysed the reads with MiXCR anew, one entry per CDR3 protein. The sample shows tens of thousands of distinct CDR3 sequences, 20% to 25% of them seen only once. This clonotype was sampled from a human donor in good health (CMV status not recorded). Some clones in this sample may be carry-over from other donors' samples. Here the sequenced sample was CD8+ T cells from cultured PBMCs, taken from culture after CMV antigen stimulation. The chain uses TRBV28 and TRBJ1-4, with a possible D match to TRBD1 (5 bases). The CDR3 loop is CASFGRRGNEKLFF. DNA for the CDR3: TGTGCCAGCTTCGGGCGGAGGGGTAATGAAAAACTGTTTTTT.